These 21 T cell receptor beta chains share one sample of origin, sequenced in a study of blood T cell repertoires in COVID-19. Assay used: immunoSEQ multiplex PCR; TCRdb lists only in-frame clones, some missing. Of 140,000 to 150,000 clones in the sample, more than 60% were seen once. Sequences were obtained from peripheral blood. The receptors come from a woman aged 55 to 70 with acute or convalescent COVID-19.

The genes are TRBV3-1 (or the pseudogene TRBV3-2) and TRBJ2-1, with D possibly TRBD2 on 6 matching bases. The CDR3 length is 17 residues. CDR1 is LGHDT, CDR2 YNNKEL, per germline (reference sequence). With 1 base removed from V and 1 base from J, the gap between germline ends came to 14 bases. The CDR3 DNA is TGTGCCAGCAGCCAAGGGCTAGCGTCGAGTTCCTACAATGAGCAGTTCTTC. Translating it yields CASSQGLASSSYNEQFF.

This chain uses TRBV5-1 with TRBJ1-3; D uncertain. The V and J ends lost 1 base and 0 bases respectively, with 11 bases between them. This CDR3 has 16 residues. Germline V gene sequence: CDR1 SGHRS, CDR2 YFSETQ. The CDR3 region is CASSLHPDTSGNTIYF. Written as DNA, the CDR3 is TGCGCCAGCAGCTTGCACCCTGACACCTCTGGAAACACCATATATTTT.

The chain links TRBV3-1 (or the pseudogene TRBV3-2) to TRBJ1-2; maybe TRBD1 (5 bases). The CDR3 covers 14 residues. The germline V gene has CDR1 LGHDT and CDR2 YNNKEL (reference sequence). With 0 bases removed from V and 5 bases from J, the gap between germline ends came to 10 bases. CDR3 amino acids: CASSQDGAGYGYTF. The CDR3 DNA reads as TGTGCCAGCAGCCAAGATGGGGCGGGGTATGGCTACACCTTC.

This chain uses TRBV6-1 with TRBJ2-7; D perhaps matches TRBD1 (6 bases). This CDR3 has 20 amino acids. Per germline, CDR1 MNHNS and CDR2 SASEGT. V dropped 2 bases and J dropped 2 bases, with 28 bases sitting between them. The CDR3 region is CASSEYLRPTPTTGTYEQYF. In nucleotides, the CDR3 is TGTGCCAGCAGTGAATACCTACGGCCAACGCCTACGACAGGAACCTACGAGCAGTACTTC.

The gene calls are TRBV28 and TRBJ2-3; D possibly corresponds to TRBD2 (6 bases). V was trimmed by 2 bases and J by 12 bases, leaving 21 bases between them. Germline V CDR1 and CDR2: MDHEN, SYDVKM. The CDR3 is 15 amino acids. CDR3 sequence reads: CASSLARRDLYSQYF. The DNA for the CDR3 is TGTGCCAGCAGTTTAGCCCGGCGGGATCTTTATTCTCAGTATTTT.

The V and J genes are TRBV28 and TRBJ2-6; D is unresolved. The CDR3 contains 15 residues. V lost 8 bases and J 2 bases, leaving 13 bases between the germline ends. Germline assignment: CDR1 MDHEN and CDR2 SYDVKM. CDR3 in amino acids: CASRYRVTGANVLTF. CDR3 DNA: TGTGCCAGCCGATATCGGGTAACTGGGGCCAACGTCCTGACTTTC.

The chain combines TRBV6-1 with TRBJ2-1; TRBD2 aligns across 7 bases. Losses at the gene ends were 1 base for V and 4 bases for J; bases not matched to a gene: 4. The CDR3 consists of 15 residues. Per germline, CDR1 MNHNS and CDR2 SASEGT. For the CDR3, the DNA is TGTGCCAGCAGTGAAGGGCTAGCGGATTACAATGAGCAGTTCTTC. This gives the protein CASSEGLADYNEQFF.

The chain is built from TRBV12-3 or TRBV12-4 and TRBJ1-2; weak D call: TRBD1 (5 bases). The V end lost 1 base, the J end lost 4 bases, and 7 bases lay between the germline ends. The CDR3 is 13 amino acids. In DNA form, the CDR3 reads TGTGCCAGCAGTTTAGGGGGCTTCTATGGCTACACCTTC. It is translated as CASSLGGFYGYTF.

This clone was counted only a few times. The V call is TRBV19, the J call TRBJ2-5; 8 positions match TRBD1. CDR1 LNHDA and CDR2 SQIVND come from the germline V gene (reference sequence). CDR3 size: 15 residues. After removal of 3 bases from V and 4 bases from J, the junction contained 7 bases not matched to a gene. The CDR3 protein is CASSIYGQGGETQYF. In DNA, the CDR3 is TGTGCCAGTAGTATTTACGGACAGGGTGGAGAGACCCAGTACTTC.

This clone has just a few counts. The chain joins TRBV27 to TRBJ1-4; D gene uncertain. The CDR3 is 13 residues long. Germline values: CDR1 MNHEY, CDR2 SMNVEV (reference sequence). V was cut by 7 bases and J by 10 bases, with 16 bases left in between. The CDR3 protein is CASTSTGVGKLFF. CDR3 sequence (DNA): TGTGCCAGCACTTCGACCGGGGTCGGAAAACTGTTTTTT.

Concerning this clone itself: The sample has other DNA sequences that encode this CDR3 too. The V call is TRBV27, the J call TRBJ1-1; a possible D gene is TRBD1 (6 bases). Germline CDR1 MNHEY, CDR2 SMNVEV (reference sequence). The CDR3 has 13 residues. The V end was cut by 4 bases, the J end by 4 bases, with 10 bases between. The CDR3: CASSWQGTTEAFF. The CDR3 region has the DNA TGTGCCAGCAGTTGGCAGGGGACCACTGAAGCTTTCTTT.

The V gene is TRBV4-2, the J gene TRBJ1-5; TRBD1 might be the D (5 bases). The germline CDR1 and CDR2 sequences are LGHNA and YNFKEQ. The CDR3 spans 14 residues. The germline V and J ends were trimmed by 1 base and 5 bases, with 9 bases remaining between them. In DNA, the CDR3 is TGTGCCAGCAGCCAAGTCGGCAGGGATCAGCCCCAGCATTTT. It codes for CASSQVGRDQPQHF.

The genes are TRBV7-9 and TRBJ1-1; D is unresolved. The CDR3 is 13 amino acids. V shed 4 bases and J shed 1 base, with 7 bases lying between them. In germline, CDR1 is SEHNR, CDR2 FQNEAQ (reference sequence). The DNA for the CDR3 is TGTGCCAGCAGCTCCACATCGAACACTGAAGCTTTCTTT. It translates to CASSSTSNTEAFF.

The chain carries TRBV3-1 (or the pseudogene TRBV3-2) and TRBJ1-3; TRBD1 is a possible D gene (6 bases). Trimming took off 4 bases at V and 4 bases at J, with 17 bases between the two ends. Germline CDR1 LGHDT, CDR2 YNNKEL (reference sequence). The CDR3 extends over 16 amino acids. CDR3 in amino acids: CASSLQTGFGGNTIYF. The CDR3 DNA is TGTGCCAGCAGCCTTCAAACAGGGTTCGGCGGAAACACCATATATTTT.

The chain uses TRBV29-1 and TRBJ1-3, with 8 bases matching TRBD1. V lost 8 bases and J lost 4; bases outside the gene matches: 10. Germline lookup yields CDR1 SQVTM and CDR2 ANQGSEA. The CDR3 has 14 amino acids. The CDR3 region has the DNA TGCAGCACCTCCTTGGACAGGGTCGGAAACACCATATATTTT. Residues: CSTSLDRVGNTIYF.

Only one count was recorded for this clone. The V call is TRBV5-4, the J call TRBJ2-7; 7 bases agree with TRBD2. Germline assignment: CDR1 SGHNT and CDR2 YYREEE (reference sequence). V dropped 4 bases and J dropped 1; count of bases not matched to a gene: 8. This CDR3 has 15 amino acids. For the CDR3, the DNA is TGTGCCAGCAGCCAAAGAGGGACTACATCCTACGAGCAGTACTTC. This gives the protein CASSQRGTTSYEQYF.

CDR3: CASSSGLAGGFGELFF. CDR3 coding DNA: TGTGCCAGCAGCTCGGGACTAGCGGGAGGTTTCGGGGAGCTGTTTTTT. The genes are TRBV5-4 and TRBJ2-2, with 15 bases lining up with TRBD2. This CDR3 is built from 16 residues. Germline lookup yields CDR1 SGHNT and CDR2 YYREEE (reference sequence). The trim removed 3 bases at V and 7 bases at J, leaving 4 bases unmatched. The whole variable domain, remainder taken from reference TRBV5-4 and TRBJ2-2, is ETGVTQSPTHLIKTRGQQVTLRCSSQSGHNTVSWYQQALGQGPQFIFQYYREEENGRGNFPPRFSGLQFPNYSSELNVNALELDDSALYLCASSSGLAGGFGELFFGEGSRLTVL.

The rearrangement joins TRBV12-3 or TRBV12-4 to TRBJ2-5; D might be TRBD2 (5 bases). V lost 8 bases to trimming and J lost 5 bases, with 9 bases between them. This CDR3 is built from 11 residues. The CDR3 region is CASGSVETQYF. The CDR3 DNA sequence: TGTGCCAGCGGTAGCGTGGAGACCCAGTACTTC.

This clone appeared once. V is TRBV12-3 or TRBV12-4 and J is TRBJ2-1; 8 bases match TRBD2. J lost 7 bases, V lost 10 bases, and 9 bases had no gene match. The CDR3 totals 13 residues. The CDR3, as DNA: TGTGCCACTGGACTAGCCAAGTGGAATGAGCAGTTCTTC. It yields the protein CATGLAKWNEQFF.

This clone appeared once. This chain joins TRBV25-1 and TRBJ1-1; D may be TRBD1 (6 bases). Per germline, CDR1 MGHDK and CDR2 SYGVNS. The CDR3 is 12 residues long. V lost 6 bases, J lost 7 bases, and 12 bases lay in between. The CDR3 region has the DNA TGTGCCAGCAGCCCCTGGGGGCGTGAAGCTTTCTTT. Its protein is CASSPWGREAFF.

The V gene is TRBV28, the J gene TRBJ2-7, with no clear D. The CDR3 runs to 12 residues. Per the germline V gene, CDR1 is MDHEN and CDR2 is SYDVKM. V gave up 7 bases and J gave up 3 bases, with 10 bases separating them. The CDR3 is CASTSLNYEQYF. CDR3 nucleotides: TGTGCCAGCACTAGTTTGAACTACGAGCAGTACTTC.